This T cell receptor (beta chain) originates from a study of blood T cell repertoires in COVID-19. The wider study: Collection of acute and convalescent COVID-19 samples took place in the United States, Italy and Spain. Sources were T cells, B-cell-depleted T cells, or PBMCs; the material itself was cDNA or gDNA.

Original data processing: Estimation of nucleated cell counts relied on the amplification of reference gene primers. Only in-frame clones appear in the TCRdb table, and some are missing; sequencing was by immunoSEQ multiplex PCR. V, J and clone size are those of that table, while D and trimming were read from the DNA. This sample has about 100,000 clones, with 85% to 90% found just once. Germline V gives CDR1 MNHEY, CDR2 SMNVEV (reference sequence). V was pared by 3 bases and J by 1 base, with 9 bases of the junction left unmatched. The CDR3 length is 17 residues. The TCR comes from a human donor with active COVID-19. The donor label of this sample is uncertain. V is TRBV27 and J is TRBJ2-3; 8 bases agree with TRBD2. The sequenced sample was peripheral blood. The CDR3 loop reads CASSFGLGRGGTDTQYF. The CDR3 nucleotides read TGTGCCAGCAGTTTCGGGTTGGGGCGGGGGGGCACAGATACGCAGTATTTT.